The rows below give T cell receptor beta chains drawn from one sample of a study of T cell changes during pregnancy in multiple sclerosis. The assay was immunoSEQ multiplex PCR, and TCRdb's table has in-frame clones only and misses some. Among 70,000 or so clones listed, 85% to 95% were seen once. Material: peripheral blood, obtained in the third trimester of pregnancy. Every receptor here comes from a female donor in good health, enrolled as a control in a pregnancy study. CDR3s include the opening cysteine and the closing phenylalanine or tryptophan. The D gene is left open where the match is weak. Clone size is given for some rows only: seen once, a few or many times, or a class if the clone is expanded.

cdr3_aa cdr3_nt clone_size v_call d_call j_call
CASSLGDRVGGYTF TGTGCCAGCAGCTTAGGTGACAGGGTCGGTGGCTACACCTTC once TRBV7-2 TRBD1 TRBJ1-2
CASSFIGGGTDTQYF TGTGCCAGCAGCTTCATCGGCGGGGGCACAGATACGCAGTATTTT - TRBV5-4 - TRBJ2-3
CASSLAVINSPLHF TGTGCCAGCAGCCTGGCGGTAATTAATTCACCCCTCCACTTT - TRBV28 - TRBJ1-6
CASSLGPANYGYTF TGTGCCAGCAGCTTGGGGCCTGCTAACTATGGCTACACCTTC - TRBV5-4 - TRBJ1-2
CATSRKTGSVGHTQYF TGTGCCACCAGCAGAAAGACAGGGTCTGTCGGTCATACGCAGTATTTT - TRBV15 TRBD1 TRBJ2-3
CASSKQTGGPYEQYF TGTGCCAGCAGCAAACAGACGGGAGGACCCTACGAGCAGTACTTC - TRBV7-6 TRBD2 TRBJ2-7
CASSPGTGGDTGELFF TGTGCCAGCAGCCCCGGGACAGGGGGAGACACCGGGGAGCTGTTTTTT - TRBV14 TRBD1 TRBJ2-2
CASSPRTVLSSGGYTF TGTGCCAGCTCACCCAGGACAGTCCTTTCTTCGGGTGGCTACACCTTC - TRBV18 - TRBJ1-2
CASSLRQGAPNYGYTF TGTGCCAGCAGTCTTCGACAGGGGGCCCCCAACTATGGCTACACCTTC - TRBV28 TRBD1 TRBJ1-2
CAISSGPHRTDTQYF TGTGCCATTTCTAGCGGGCCCCACCGTACAGATACGCAGTATTTT - TRBV27 TRBD2 TRBJ2-3
CASSPQGGSLKTQYF TGTGCTAGCAGCCCCCAGGGCGGATCGTTGAAGACCCAGTACTTC - TRBV7-7 - TRBJ2-5
CSARQMFMNTEAFF TGCAGCGCGAGGCAAATGTTCATGAACACTGAAGCTTTCTTT - TRBV29-1 - TRBJ1-1
CATSIRWTANTEAFF TGTGCCACCAGCATCAGATGGACAGCTAACACTGAAGCTTTCTTT - TRBV15 - TRBJ1-1
CAWSRDRGQPQHF TGTGCCTGGAGTAGGGACAGGGGTCAGCCCCAGCATTTT - TRBV30 TRBD1 TRBJ1-5
CASSYLDRAGEQYF TGTGCCAGCAGTTACCTAGACAGGGCTGGCGAGCAGTACTTC - TRBV6-6 TRBD1 TRBJ2-7
CASSPGGELRGQYF TGTGCCAGCAGCCCGGGGGGGGAACTACGTGGGCAGTACTTC - TRBV9 TRBD2 TRBJ2-7
CASSQDPGSHNEQFF TGCGCCAGCAGCCAAGACCCGGGATCCCACAATGAGCAGTTCTTC - TRBV4-3 - TRBJ2-1
CASSPSGGQGGYTF TGTGCCAGCAGTCCCTCGGGGGGACAGGGTGGCTACACCTTC - TRBV25-1 TRBD1 TRBJ1-2
CASRSDSSGYTF TGTGCCAGCAGGTCGGACAGTAGCGGCTACACCTTC - TRBV6-5 - TRBJ1-2
CAWSGTGQGALFPGNTIYF TGTGCCTGGAGTGGAACGGGACAGGGGGCTCTTTTCCCTGGAAACACCATATATTTT - TRBV30 TRBD1 TRBJ1-3
CASSLDRGNTEAFF TGCGCCAGCAGCCTTGACAGGGGGAACACTGAAGCTTTCTTT - TRBV4-3 TRBD1 TRBJ1-1
CASSFGTGVFNYGYTF TGTGCCAGCAGCTTCGGGACAGGGGTCTTTAACTATGGCTACACCTTC once TRBV5-4 TRBD1 TRBJ1-2
CASSPGGTGLYEQYF TGCGCCAGCAGCCCAGGTGGGACAGGGCTGTACGAGCAGTACTTC - TRBV5-1 TRBD1 TRBJ2-7
CASSPAIDSNEKLFF TGTGCCAGCTCACCGGCGATTGACAGTAATGAAAAACTGTTTTTT once TRBV18 - TRBJ1-4
CASSPPGFYEQYF TGTGCCAGCAGCCCCCCGGGTTTCTACGAGCAGTACTTC - TRBV11-2 - TRBJ2-7
CAWSRTSGRNEQFF TGTGCCTGGAGTCGGACTAGCGGGAGGAATGAGCAGTTCTTC - TRBV30 TRBD2 TRBJ2-1
CASGSGTPVFGRSYEQYF TGTGCCAGCGGTTCCGGGACTCCTGTGTTTGGGCGCTCCTACGAGCAGTACTTC - TRBV2 - TRBJ2-7
CASSPRHPSSSTDTQYF TGTGCCAGCTCACCAAGGCATCCTAGCTCAAGCACAGATACGCAGTATTTT - TRBV18 - TRBJ2-3
CAISVGQLAYEQYF TGTGCCATCAGCGTGGGACAGTTAGCATACGAGCAGTACTTC - TRBV10-3 TRBD1 TRBJ2-7
CASSKYGGALRHANYGYTF TGTGCCAGCAGTAAGTACGGCGGGGCTCTCCGACATGCTAACTATGGCTACACCTTC - TRBV28 - TRBJ1-2
CASSYSGAGGREQFF TGTGCCAGCAGTTACTCGGGGGCGGGGGGGCGCGAGCAGTTCTTC - TRBV6-5 TRBD2 TRBJ2-1
CASSNTGGGQPQHF TGTGCCAGCAGTAATACAGGGGGCGGTCAGCCCCAGCATTTT - TRBV28 TRBD1 TRBJ1-5
CASGTSGMYEQFF TGTGCCAGCGGGACTAGCGGGATGTATGAGCAGTTCTTC - TRBV19 TRBD2 TRBJ2-1
CASSFHGEKLNQPQHF TGTGCCAGCTCGTTTCATGGGGAGAAACTCAATCAGCCCCAGCATTTT - TRBV18 - TRBJ1-5
CASSWDSSTDTQYF TGTGCCAGCAGCTGGGACAGTAGCACAGATACGCAGTATTTT once TRBV5-4 TRBD1 TRBJ2-3
CASSPQVVAGGVTGELFF TGTGCCAGCAGCCCCCAAGTTGTCGCGGGGGGCGTCACCGGGGAGCTGTTTTTT - TRBV4-2 TRBD2 TRBJ2-2
CASSIFGLAGVSSQETQYF TGCGCCAGCAGTATTTTCGGCCTAGCGGGAGTCTCTAGCCAAGAGACCCAGTACTTC - TRBV5-1 TRBD2 TRBJ2-5
CASSLWSSSSGHYEQYF TGTGCCAGCAGTTTATGGTCGTCTTCTAGCGGACACTACGAGCAGTACTTC - TRBV27 TRBD2 TRBJ2-7
CASSGGNPSYEQYF TGTGCCAGCAGTGGGGGGAATCCCTCCTACGAGCAGTACTTC - TRBV28 - TRBJ2-7
CASSPLAGPDTQYF TGTGCCAGCAGCCCACTAGCGGGACCAGATACGCAGTATTTT - TRBV7-2 TRBD2 TRBJ2-3
CASSRRYGYRDEQFF TGTGCCAGTAGTCGGAGATATGGGTACCGGGATGAGCAGTTCTTC few TRBV19 - TRBJ2-1
CASSLFRTSHNEQFF TGTGCCAGCAGCTTATTCCGGACTTCACACAATGAGCAGTTCTTC - TRBV7-2 - TRBJ2-1
CASSLSGRRVDEKLFF TGCGCCAGCAGCTTGTCGGGGAGGCGGGTGGATGAAAAACTGTTTTTT - TRBV5-1 - TRBJ1-4
CASSQVGSSLQNIQYF TGCGCCAGCAGCCAAGTGGGTAGCAGCCTGCAAAACATTCAGTACTTC once TRBV4-1 - TRBJ2-4
CASSFWTGSTEAFF TGTGCCAGCAGCTTCTGGACAGGGAGTACTGAAGCTTTCTTT - TRBV7-8 TRBD1 TRBJ1-1
CASRDGGFSYNEQFF TGTGCCAGCAGAGACGGGGGGTTTTCCTACAATGAGCAGTTCTTC - TRBV27 TRBD2 TRBJ2-1
CASGDNEGSRGYTF TGTGCCAGCGGGGACAACGAGGGATCTAGGGGCTACACCTTC - TRBV2 - TRBJ1-2
CASSYSAGPTGELFF TGTGCCAGCAGTTACTCAGCGGGACCCACCGGGGAGCTGTTTTTT - TRBV6-6 TRBD2 TRBJ2-2